This is a list of T cell receptor beta chains from one sample in a study of CD4 T cell repertoires in COVID-19. Sequencing was performed with immunoSEQ multiplex PCR; in TCRdb, only in-frame clones are kept and a portion is missing. The sample consists of tens of thousands of clones, roughly 84% of them appearing once. Here the sequenced sample was central memory CD4+ T cells from blood, taken before the COVID-19 pandemic. These TCRs come from a human donor who had COVID-19. The CDR3 runs from the conserved cysteine through the conserved F or W. D genes are given only for firm matches. Size is omitted from some rows. Given values are once, few, many or a class for expanded clones.

>TRBV4-2|14|.|TRBD2|TRBJ2-3
TGTGCCAGCAGCCCGGGACTAGCGACAGATACGCAGTATTTT
CASSPGLATDTQYF
>TRBV4-1|20|.|TRBD2|TRBJ2-4
TGCGCCAGCAGCCCCCTCGGACTAGCGGGAGATGCGGAGGGCAAAAACATTCAGTACTTC
CASSPLGLAGDAEGKNIQYF
>TRBV6-1|14|few|.|TRBJ2-7
TGTGCCAGCAGTGAAAAGCCCGGGGCCTACGAGCAGTACTTC
CASSEKPGAYEQYF
>TRBV11-3|13|.|.|TRBJ2-1
TGTGCCAGCAGCTTAGGACAGTACAATGAGCAGTTCTTC
CASSLGQYNEQFF
>TRBV5-6|13|.|.|TRBJ1-4
TGTGCCAGCAGCACCCCGGGAAGGGTGGAACTGTTTTTT
CASSTPGRVELFF
>TRBV5-8|13|.|.|TRBJ1-1
TGTGCCAGCAGCTTGTCTAAGAACACTGAAGCTTTCTTT
CASSLSKNTEAFF
>TRBV6-6|14|.|TRBD1|TRBJ1-2
TGTGCCAGCAGGATTGAACAGGGGGGCTATGGCTACACCTTC
CASRIEQGGYGYTF
>TRBV27|16|.|TRBD1|TRBJ1-2
TGTGCCAGCAGACGATCCGTAGAGGGGGCGTCAGGCGGCTACACCTTC
CASRRSVEGASGGYTF
>TRBV7-2|13|.|.|TRBJ2-7
TGTGCCAGCAGCCGAATGGAGGTCGGCGAGCAGTACTTC
CASSRMEVGEQYF
>TRBV11-1|15|.|TRBD2|TRBJ2-1
TGTGCCAGCAGCTTCCAAGCGGGATCCTACAATGAGCAGTTCTTC
CASSFQAGSYNEQFF
>TRBV7-2|15|.|.|TRBJ2-7
TGTGCCAGCAGCTTAGCGGGGGCCCCGACCTACGAGCAGTACTTC
CASSLAGAPTYEQYF
>TRBV14|14|.|TRBD2|TRBJ2-2
TGTGCCAGCAGCGAAGGGACTAGCGGGGGGGAGCTGTTTTTT
CASSEGTSGGELFF
>TRBV5-1|15|.|.|TRBJ1-5
TGCGCCAGCAGCGTCCGCGGAGGTAGCAATCAGCCCCAGCATTTT
CASSVRGGSNQPQHF
>TRBV12-5|15|.|.|TRBJ2-3
TGTGCTAGTGGTTTGGACGGTGGGCGGGCGGATACGCAGTATTTT
CASGLDGGRADTQYF
>TRBV29-1|12|.|.|TRBJ1-1
TGCAGCGTTGAAGGGGGCGCGACTGAAGCTTTCTTT
CSVEGGATEAFF
>TRBV5-1|14|.|.|TRBJ2-7
TGCGCCAGCAGCCTTCAGGCGGGTTCCTACGAGCAGTACTTC
CASSLQAGSYEQYF
>TRBV27|19|.|TRBD2|TRBJ2-3
TGTGCCAGCACCCGCGGAACTAGCGGGAGTCGGACCAACACAGATACGCAGTATTTT
CASTRGTSGSRTNTDTQYF
>TRBV7-8|14|.|.|TRBJ2-2
TGTGCCAGCCGGTCGGCGGAGAACACCGGGGAGCTGTTTTTT
CASRSAENTGELFF
>TRBV7-9|11|.|.|TRBJ1-2
TGTGCCAGCAGTTCAGGGTATGGCTACACCTTC
CASSSGYGYTF
>TRBV6-4|14|.|.|TRBJ2-5
TGTGCCAGCAGTAGGGAGGCGTATCAAGAGACCCAGTACTTC
CASSREAYQETQYF
>TRBV27|13|.|TRBD1|TRBJ2-3
TGTGCCAGCAGTACCTCGACAGGGAGCACGCAGTATTTT
CASSTSTGSTQYF
>TRBV18|13|.|.|TRBJ1-2
TGTGCCAGCTCACCACCGGGGAGCTATGGCTACACCTTC
CASSPPGSYGYTF
>TRBV4-1|15|once|.|TRBJ2-7
TGCGCCAGCAGCCAGTGGGGGGAGTACTCCTACGAGCAGTACTTC
CASSQWGEYSYEQYF
>TRBV5-1|14|.|.|TRBJ2-7
TGCGCCAGCAGCATTTCTCCGGGGGTATACGAGCAGTACTTC
CASSISPGVYEQYF
>TRBV5-1|14|once|.|TRBJ2-3
TGCGCCAGCAGCTTGGATGTCGGCACAGATACGCAGTATTTT
CASSLDVGTDTQYF
>TRBV29-1|11|.|TRBD2|TRBJ2-1
TGCAGCGTACTAGCGGGAGGGCAGCGGTTCTTC
CSVLAGGQRFF
>TRBV4-1|17|.|TRBD1|TRBJ1-5
TGCGCCAGCAGCCAAGCGGAGGGGACAGGTAGTAATCAGCCCCAGCATTTT
CASSQAEGTGSNQPQHF
>TRBV19|15|.|.|TRBJ2-1
TGTGCCAGTAGTATGATTCGGGACATCTACAATGAGCAGTTCTTC
CASSMIRDIYNEQFF
>TRBV28|14|.|.|TRBJ2-4
TGTGCCAGCAGTTCCGGTTGGGCCAAAAACATTCAGTACTTC
CASSSGWAKNIQYF
>TRBV18|12|.|.|TRBJ1-1
TGTGCCAGCTCGACAGCAGCCGCTGAAGCTTTCTTT
CASSTAAAEAFF
>TRBV2|15|.|TRBD2|TRBJ2-7
TGTGCCAGCAGTGAATTAGCGGGGGGGCTGTACGAGCAGTACTTC
CASSELAGGLYEQYF
>TRBV19|14|.|TRBD1|TRBJ1-2
TGTGCCAGTAGTCGAGGGGGACAGGACTATGGCTACACCTTC
CASSRGGQDYGYTF
>TRBV2|17|once|TRBD2|TRBJ2-2
TGTGCCAGCAAGGAGCGGGAGTTAGTTTTTCAAACCGGGGAGCTGTTTTTT
CASKERELVFQTGELFF
>TRBV7-9|12|.|.|TRBJ2-7
TGTGCCAGCAGCTGGGACAACTACGAGCAGTACTTC
CASSWDNYEQYF
>TRBV27|16|.|TRBD2|TRBJ2-7
TGTGCCAGCAGTCCGTCCCTCAGCGGGGGAACCTACGAGCAGTACTTC
CASSPSLSGGTYEQYF
>TRBV11-2|15|.|.|TRBJ1-2
TGTGCCAGCAGCTATGGGGGCAGGGAACGGATGGGCTACACCTTC
CASSYGGRERMGYTF
>TRBV5-1|15|.|.|TRBJ1-5
TGCGCCAGCAGCTTGGGGCAGGGGCCCAGTCAGCCCCAGCATTTT
CASSLGQGPSQPQHF
>TRBV5-1|16|.|TRBD1|TRBJ1-1
TGCGCCAGCAGCCCGGGTGGGACAGGGGGCGGGACTGAAGCTTTCTTT
CASSPGGTGGGTEAFF
>TRBV29-1|13|.|TRBD1|TRBJ1-1
TGCAGCGTGAACCGGGACAGGGTAACCGAAGCTTTCTTT
CSVNRDRVTEAFF
>TRBV2|13|.|.|TRBJ1-2
TGTGCCAGCAGCGAGACCAGGGGTCGTGGCTACACCTTC
CASSETRGRGYTF